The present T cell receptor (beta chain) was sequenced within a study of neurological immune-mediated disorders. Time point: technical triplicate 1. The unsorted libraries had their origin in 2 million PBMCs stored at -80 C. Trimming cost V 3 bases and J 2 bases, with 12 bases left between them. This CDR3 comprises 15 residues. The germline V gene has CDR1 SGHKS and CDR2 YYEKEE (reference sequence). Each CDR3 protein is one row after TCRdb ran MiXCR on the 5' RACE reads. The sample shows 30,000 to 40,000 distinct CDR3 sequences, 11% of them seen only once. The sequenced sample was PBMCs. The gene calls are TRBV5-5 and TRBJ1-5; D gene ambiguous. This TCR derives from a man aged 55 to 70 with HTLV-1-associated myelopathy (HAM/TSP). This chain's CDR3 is CASSSGRSGNQPQHF. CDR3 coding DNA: TGTGCCAGCAGCTCGGGCCGGTCGGGCAATCAGCCCCAGCATTTT.